The 27 T cell receptor beta chains below were found in one sample sequenced in a study of technical replicates of blood from several donors. Sequencing was performed with immunoSEQ multiplex PCR; in TCRdb, only in-frame clones are kept and a portion is missing. The data contain around 50,000 clones, roughly 90% of them singletons. Sequences were obtained from PBMCs. These receptor sequences come from a human donor in good health. Some clones in this sample may be carry-over from other donors' samples.

This sequence joins TRBV4-3 and TRBJ2-7; 9 nucleotides agree with TRBD2. With 0 bases clipped from V and 9 bases from J, the junction kept 15 bases outside the gene matches. The CDR3 is 17 residues long. Germline V gene sequence: CDR1 LGHNA, CDR2 YSLEER. The CDR3 sequence: CASSQEGAGGLKGGQYF. CDR3 DNA sequence: TGCGCCAGCAGCCAAGAGGGAGCGGGGGGCCTCAAAGGGGGGCAGTACTTC.

The chain carries TRBV7-2 and TRBJ2-7; TRBD2 agrees at 11 bases. Trimming took 1 base from V and 7 from J; bases not matched to a gene: 9. CDR1 and CDR2 (germline): SGHTA, FQGNSA. The CDR3 loop spans 16 amino acids. The CDR3 sequence is CASSLGLSGRAREQYF. As DNA, the CDR3 is TGTGCCAGCAGCTTAGGGCTTAGCGGGAGGGCCAGAGAGCAGTACTTC.

The chain has TRBV7-6 and TRBJ2-2; a weak D match, TRBD2 (5 bases). V shed 1 base and J shed 0 bases, with 9 bases lying between them. From germline, CDR1 is SGHVS and CDR2 FNYEAQ. The CDR3 has 16 residues. CDR3 residues: CASSLEVSANTGELFF. CDR3 DNA: TGTGCCAGCAGCTTAGAAGTTAGCGCGAACACCGGGGAGCTGTTTTTT.

The rearrangement joins TRBV11-3 to TRBJ2-3; 10 nucleotides match TRBD1. CDR1 and CDR2 (germline): SGHNT, YENEEA. CDR3 size: 14 residues. The V gene end was trimmed by 6 bases and the J gene end by 6 bases; junction bases not matched to a gene: 6. In nucleotides, the CDR3 is TGTGCCAGCAGTACGACAGGGGGCTTGGATACGCAGTATTTT. Translated: CASSTTGGLDTQYF.

This chain uses TRBV4-3 with TRBJ2-2, with D perhaps matching TRBD1 (5 bases). Trimming stripped 0 bases from V and 7 bases from J, with 15 bases between. CDR1 LGHNA and CDR2 YSLEER come from the germline V gene. This CDR3 has 16 residues. DNA for the CDR3: TGCGCCAGCAGCCAAGATGGGAACGCAAGGGGCGGGGAGCTGTTTTTT. Translating it yields CASSQDGNARGGELFF.

The gene calls are TRBV5-6 and TRBJ1-4; 7 bases match TRBD1. This CDR3 is built from 15 residues. Trimming took 4 bases from V and 1 from J; bases not matched to a gene: 4. The germline gives CDR1 SGHDT, CDR2 YYEEEE. The CDR3, as DNA: TGTGCCAGCAGCGAAACAGGGGTAACTAATGAAAAACTGTTTTTT. It specifies CASSETGVTNEKLFF.

V and J are TRBV18 and TRBJ1-3; 8 bases are a match to TRBD1. Germline CDR1 and CDR2: KGHSH and LQKENI. The CDR3 covers 20 residues. J was trimmed by 0 bases and V by 2 bases; bases with no gene match: 15. CDR3 protein: CASSPVNLHGTGASGNTIYF. As DNA, the CDR3 is TGTGCCAGCTCACCAGTAAACCTCCACGGGACAGGCGCCTCTGGAAACACCATATATTTT.

The chain has TRBV5-1 and TRBJ2-1; 8 positions agree with TRBD2. This CDR3 contains 12 residues. Germline trimming cut 4 bases from V and 7 bases from J; bases unmatched to any gene: 1. Germline V gene lookup returns CDR1 SGHRS and CDR2 YFSETQ. This CDR3 reads CASSREGNEQFF. The DNA for the CDR3 is TGCGCCAGCAGCCGGGAGGGGAATGAGCAGTTCTTC.

The CDR3 loop reads CASSNHGQDFYEQYF. The CDR3, as DNA: TGTGCCAGCAGTAATCACGGACAGGACTTCTACGAGCAGTACTTC. The chain employs TRBV27 and TRBJ2-7, with 7 bases aligning to TRBD1. The CDR3 covers 15 residues. After removal of 5 bases from V and 3 bases from J, the junction contained 10 bases not matched to a gene. Germline CDR1 reads MNHEY; CDR2 reads SMNVEV (reference sequence).

This chain connects TRBV14 to TRBJ1-2; D uncertain. Between the trimmed V and J ends, which lost 2 bases and 8 bases, there was a span of 9 bases. Germline V gene lookup returns CDR1 SGHDN and CDR2 FVKESK. This CDR3 is built from 12 residues. The CDR3 region is CASSQNDWGYTF. In nucleotides, the CDR3 is TGTGCCAGCAGCCAAAACGACTGGGGCTACACCTTC.

This clone was observed a handful of times. V is TRBV5-1 and J is TRBJ2-1, with TRBD1 matching 9 bases. The germline CDR1 and CDR2 sequences are SGHRS and YFSETQ. V dropped 3 bases and J dropped 3; count of bases not matched to a gene: 1. The CDR3 is 14 amino acids. CDR3 DNA: TGCGCCAGCAGCTCGACAGGGGGCTACAATGAGCAGTTCTTC. It translates to CASSSTGGYNEQFF.

This chain connects TRBV7-2 to TRBJ1-1; a possible D gene is TRBD1 (5 bases). The CDR3 sequence is 15 residues long. CDR1 and CDR2 (germline): SGHTA, FQGNSA. Trimming removed 1 base at V and 10 bases at J, with 19 bases between. Here the CDR3 DNA reads TGTGCCAGCAGCTTAGGGGGGAATCGGGGGGAGGTAGCTTTCTTT. This gives the protein CASSLGGNRGEVAFF. The variable domain in full, completed from reference TRBV7-2 and TRBJ1-1, reads GAGVSQSPSNKVTEKGKDVELRCDPISGHTALYWYRQSLGQGLEFLIYFQGNSAPDKSGLPSDRFSAERTGGSVSTLTIQRTQQEDSAVYLCASSLGGNRGEVAFFGQGTRLTVV.

The genes are TRBV5-1 and TRBJ2-7; the match to TRBD1 covers 9 bases. V shed 4 bases and J 3 bases; nucleotides not matched to a gene: 5. The length of the CDR3 is 14 residues. CDR1 and CDR2 from the germline V gene are SGHRS and YFSETQ. CDR3 DNA: TGCGCCAGCAGCCCAGGGACAGGGATCTACGAGCAGTACTTC. It is translated as CASSPGTGIYEQYF.

The V call is TRBV20-1, the J call TRBJ2-1, with TRBD2 matching over 11 bases. Trimming removed 6 bases from V and 13 bases from J; junction bases left unmatched: 5. The CDR3 totals 11 residues. Germline loops: CDR1 DFQATT, CDR2 SNEGSKA (reference sequence). The CDR3 DNA reads as TGCAGTGCACCTACTAGCGGGGGTCAGTTCTTC. This gives the protein CSAPTSGGQFF.

The CDR3 coding sequence is TGTGCCAGCAGCTCTACCGTGCAGTACTTC. Its translation is CASSSTVQYF. The genes are TRBV11-2 and TRBJ2-7; no clear D. In germline, CDR1 is SGHAT, CDR2 FQNNGV. This CDR3 comprises 10 residues. Trimming removed 4 bases from V and 9 bases from J, with 7 bases in between.

The V gene is TRBV18, the J gene TRBJ1-1; TRBD1 matches 8 bases. Germline CDR1 and CDR2: KGHSH and LQKENI. After removal of 3 bases from V and 6 bases from J, the junction contained 9 bases not matched to a gene. CDR3 size: 15 residues. The CDR3 protein is CASSPIQGAGSEAFF. The CDR3 bases are TGTGCCAGCTCACCTATCCAGGGGGCTGGATCTGAAGCTTTCTTT.

V usage is TRBV29-1 and J usage is TRBJ2-5, with TRBD1 matching over 7 bases. The junction had 7 bases not matched to a gene; V was cut back by 7 bases and J by 2 bases. The CDR3 is 13 amino acids. Germline V lookup: CDR1 SQVTM, CDR2 ANQGSEA. CDR3 nucleotide sequence: TGCAGCGGACGGGACAGTAAACAAGAGACCCAGTACTTC. Protein product: CSGRDSKQETQYF. Drawing the rest from reference TRBV29-1 and TRBJ2-5, the complete variable domain is SAVISQKPSRDICQRGTSLTIQCQVDSQVTMMFWYRQQPGQSLTLIATANQGSEATYESGFVIDKFPISRPNLTFSTLTVSNMSPEDSSIYLCSGRDSKQETQYFGPGTRLLVL.

The rearrangement uses TRBV2 and TRBJ1-1; no definite D call. Trimming removed 11 bases from V and 1 base from J, with 11 bases in between. CDR1 and CDR2 (germline): SNHLY, FYNNEI. The CDR3 loop spans 12 amino acids. CDR3 loop: CAARGGNTEAFF. CDR3 in DNA: TGTGCCGCCCGGGGAGGGAACACTGAAGCTTTCTTT.

The rearrangement joins TRBV11-3 to TRBJ2-1, with TRBD2 matching 10 bases. Trimming removed 1 base from V and 9 bases from J; junction bases left unmatched: 6. Germline V lookup: CDR1 SGHNT, CDR2 YENEEA. The CDR3 has 15 residues. CDR3 region: CASSLVSSGGSEQFF. The CDR3 region has the DNA TGTGCCAGCAGCTTAGTGAGTAGCGGGGGGTCTGAGCAGTTCTTC.

The rearrangement uses TRBV19 and TRBJ2-7, with TRBD2 identical over 8 bases. The CDR3 has 13 amino acids. V trimming: 7 bases; J trimming: 6 bases; junction bases outside the gene matches: 8. Germline CDR1 reads LNHDA; CDR2 reads SQIVND (reference sequence). Written as DNA, the CDR3 is TGTGCCAGTACCAATTACGGGGGGGTCGAGCAGTACTTC. It yields the protein CASTNYGGVEQYF.

The V gene is TRBV5-6, the J gene TRBJ2-4; TRBD2 agrees at 7 bases. The CDR3 is made up of 14 amino acids. The J segment lost 6 bases and the V segment lost 4 bases, leaving 7 bases of the junction unmatched. Germline lookup yields CDR1 SGHDT and CDR2 YYEEEE. The CDR3 loop reads CASSPIGLGNIQYF. CDR3 bases: TGTGCCAGCAGCCCTATTGGACTAGGAAACATTCAGTACTTC.

The J gene is TRBJ2-5, the V gene TRBV19; 8 bases match TRBD1. With 2 bases clipped from V and 5 bases from J, the junction kept 7 bases outside the gene matches. The germline V gene encodes CDR1 LNHDA and CDR2 SQIVND (reference sequence). The CDR3 contains 15 residues. CDR3 region: CASSIQGASGETQYF. CDR3 sequence (DNA): TGTGCCAGTAGTATACAGGGGGCTTCGGGGGAGACCCAGTACTTC. Using reference TRBV19 and TRBJ2-5 for the parts outside the CDR3, the full variable domain is DGGITQSPKYLFRKEGQNVTLSCEQNLNHDAMYWYRQDPGQGLRLIYYSQIVNDFQKGDIAEGYSVSREKKESFPLTVTSAQKNPTAFYLCASSIQGASGETQYFGPGTRLLVL.

CDR3 sequence: CASNRGPTMTEFF. The CDR3 DNA reads as TGTGCCAGCAACCGCGGGCCTACAATGACGGAGTTCTTC. This chain uses TRBV6-6 with TRBJ2-1, with D perhaps TRBD2 (5 bases). The CDR3 extends over 13 amino acids. The V gene lost 7 bases and the J gene lost 14 bases, with 21 bases spanning the gap. From germline, CDR1 is MNHNY and CDR2 SVGAGI (reference sequence).

This rearrangement joins TRBV2 to TRBJ2-2; 11 nucleotides align to TRBD2. The CDR3 runs 16 residues. J gave up 1 base and V 4 bases, and 2 bases lay outside the gene matches. The germline CDR1 and CDR2 sequences are SNHLY and FYNNEI. The CDR3 is CASSVLAGGNTGELFF. CDR3 sequence (DNA): TGTGCCAGCAGTGTTCTAGCGGGAGGGAACACCGGGGAGCTGTTTTTT.

This sequence joins TRBV19 and TRBJ1-1, with unresolved D. With 11 bases removed from V and 1 base from J, the gap between germline ends came to 5 bases. The CDR3 spans 10 residues. Germline values: CDR1 LNHDA, CDR2 SQIVND (reference sequence). CDR3 residues: CASGNTEAFF. The CDR3 nucleotides read TGTGCCTCGGGGAACACTGAAGCTTTCTTT.

The J gene is TRBJ1-6, the V gene TRBV7-7; possible D gene TRBD1, 6 bases. The V end was cut by 5 bases, the J end by 7 bases, with 9 bases between. Germline CDR1 SSHAT, CDR2 FNYEAQ (reference sequence). This CDR3 has 13 residues. The CDR3, as DNA: TGTGCCAGCAGCCAAGACAGGAATTCACCCCTCCACTTT. It encodes CASSQDRNSPLHF.

The table lists this clone with a count of one. CDR3 amino acids: CASSLEGAKDSPLHF. In nucleotides, the CDR3 is TGTGCCAGCAGCTTAGAGGGGGCGAAGGATTCACCCCTCCACTTT. The rearrangement links TRBV7-9 to TRBJ1-6, with TRBD1 identical over 7 bases. Per germline, CDR1 SEHNR and CDR2 FQNEAQ (reference sequence). The CDR3 loop spans 15 amino acids. The ends lost 1 base at V and 8 bases at J; junction bases unmatched: 5.